This entry is about one T cell receptor (beta chain). The antigen is undetermined. TCRdb derives one entry per CDR3 protein from the 5' RACE reads, leaving out DNA. The table lists a few hundred thousand distinct CDR3 sequences. The data originate from a study of T cells expressing NK-cell markers. This CDR3 comprises 17 residues. The germline CDR1 and CDR2 sequences are LNHDA and SQIVND (reference sequence). Study observations and caveats: The dominant NKG2C+ clonotypes represented about 1.0-7.0% of CD8+ T cells in five to seven donors.

The sequenced material came from blood T cells: a sorted CD56 or NKG2C T cell subset, CD4+ or CD8+ T cells, or bulk PBMC T cells (not recorded which). This sequence was found in a man aged 18 to 69 in good health. The J gene is TRBJ2-2, the V gene TRBV19; TCRdb gives TRBD2 as the D gene, but with no DNA this cannot be confirmed. CDR3 protein: CASTNALGRGSSGELFF.